The present T cell receptor (beta chain) was sequenced within a study of radiotherapy plus CTLA-4 blockade in lung cancer. Study results and limitations: Interferon-beta and early blood T cell clone dynamics reportedly predicted response best.

Data came from immunoSEQ multiplex PCR; TCRdb stores just in-frame clones and leaves some out. The sample records tens of thousands of clones, about 87% being singletons. Turning to this clone: Its specificity is not known.

Trimming removed 2 bases from V and 7 bases from J, with 8 bases in between. This CDR3 is 13 amino acids long. Germline CDR1 and CDR2: MNHNY and SVGAGI (reference sequence). This sequence originates from a human donor with non-small cell lung cancer that progressed on radiotherapy plus ipilimumab. Material: peripheral blood, obtained from a patient treated with radiotherapy plus ipilimumab. The gene calls are TRBV6-6 and TRBJ1-4; D perhaps matches TRBD1 (5 bases). The CDR3 here is CASSYVGGEKLFF. The CDR3 coding sequence is TGTGCCAGCAGTTACGTGGGGGGTGAAAAACTGTTTTTT.